This T cell receptor (beta chain) was identified in a study of read filtering for tumor transcriptome and immune sequencing. Study-wide context: Under ten patients were R-ISS I, more than 15 were R-ISS II, roughly 7 were R-ISS III. Study-level findings and limits: Dropping single-read clonotypes raised IR-seq and RNA-seq shared-clonotype correlation. About 80% of IR-seq clonotypes had one read, totaling approximately 4% of reads; RNA-seq: approximately 75% and 45%.

This clonotype was found many times. Its antigen is not identified. Molecular barcoded adaptors covering alpha/delta and beta/gamma chains were used on about 390 ng RNA. TCRdb analysed the reads with MiXCR anew, one entry per CDR3 protein. The sample has 50,000 to 65,000 distinct CDR3 sequences, approximately 18% seen once; the top ten hold 9.5% to 13%. Germline V gene sequence: CDR1 SGHTA, CDR2 FQGTGA. This CDR3 is 15 amino acids long. The ends lost 5 bases at V and 4 bases at J; junction bases unmatched: 5. This rearrangement joins TRBV7-3 to TRBJ2-1, with 10 bases that match TRBD2. Sequencing was performed on a population of CD138-negative cells sorted from bone marrow. The sequence derives from a donor at least 40 years old with multiple myeloma. CDR3 amino acids: CASSARTSGYNEQFF. The CDR3, as DNA: TGTGCCAGCAGCGCCCGGACTAGCGGTTACAATGAGCAGTTCTTC. Full variable domain (outside the CDR3, taken from reference TRBV7-3 and TRBJ2-1): GAGVSQTPSNKVTEKGKYVELRCDPISGHTALYWYRQSLGQGPEFLIYFQGTGAADDSGLPNDRFFAVRPEGSVSTLKIQRTERGDSAVYLCASSARTSGYNEQFFGPGTRLTVL.